This entry is about one TCR beta chain. Possible read error: a much larger clone is one base away. Amplification of TCR beta CDR3 regions was performed using RNA transcripts as template. A first-round RT-PCR of the TCR CDR3 used the HTBI primer set. One entry per CDR3 protein results from TCRdb running MiXCR on the multiplex PCR reads. The repertoire holds under 350,000 distinct CDR3 sequences, with 21% as singletons. The CDR3 spans 15 residues. Uncontrolled infection, other autoimmune disease, pregnancy or lactation barred patients from enrollment. This entry comes from a study of T cells in Graves' hyperthyroidism and ophthalmopathy.

This receptor was identified in a woman between 45 and 60 years old with Graves' hyperthyroidism. The V and J genes are TRBV12-3 or TRBV12-4 and TRBJ2-7, with 8 bases identical to TRBD2. Sequencing was done on a sample of blood. In DNA, the CDR3 is TGTGTCAGCAGTTTACGCCGGGAGGGATCCTACGAGCAGTACTTC. This translates into CVSSLRREGSYEQYF.